This paragraph covers one T cell receptor (beta chain) sequence. This entry is derived from a study of blood T cell repertoires in COVID-19. Study in general: Sources were T cells, B-cell-depleted T cells, or PBMCs; the material itself was cDNA or gDNA.

Original data processing: Amplified reference gene primers provided the basis for estimating nucleated cell counts. Profiled with immunoSEQ multiplex PCR; TCRdb holds only in-frame clones, not every one. V and J calls plus clone size are reproduced from that table; the DNA served to infer D and trimming. Of hundreds of thousands of clones detected, about nine tenths appear once; the ten largest clones hold 2.9%. Participant-reported clinical history was the basis for cohort assignment. The CDR3 extends over 15 amino acids. Germline values: CDR1 MDHEN, CDR2 SYDVKM. Trimming took 6 bases from V and 0 from J, leaving 12 bases between them.

The sequenced material came from PBMCs or T cells enriched from blood (not recorded which). The rearrangement links TRBV28 to TRBJ1-5; possible D gene TRBD1, 5 bases. This sequence originates from a woman aged 50 to 60 who had been exposed to COVID-19. CDR3 coding DNA: TGTGCCAGCAGACCCGGGGGATATAGCAATCAGCCCCAGCATTTT. It specifies CASRPGGYSNQPQHF.